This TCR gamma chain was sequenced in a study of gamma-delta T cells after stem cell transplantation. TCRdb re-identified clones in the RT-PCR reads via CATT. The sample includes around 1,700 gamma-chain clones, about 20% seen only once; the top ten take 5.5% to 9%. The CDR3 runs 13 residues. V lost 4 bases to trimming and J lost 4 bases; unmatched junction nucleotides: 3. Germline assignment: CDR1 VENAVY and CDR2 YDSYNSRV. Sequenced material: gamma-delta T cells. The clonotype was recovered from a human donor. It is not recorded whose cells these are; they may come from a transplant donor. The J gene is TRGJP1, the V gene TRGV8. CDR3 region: CATWDYTGWFKIF. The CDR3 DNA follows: TGTGCCACCTGGGACTACACTGGTTGGTTCAAGATATTT.